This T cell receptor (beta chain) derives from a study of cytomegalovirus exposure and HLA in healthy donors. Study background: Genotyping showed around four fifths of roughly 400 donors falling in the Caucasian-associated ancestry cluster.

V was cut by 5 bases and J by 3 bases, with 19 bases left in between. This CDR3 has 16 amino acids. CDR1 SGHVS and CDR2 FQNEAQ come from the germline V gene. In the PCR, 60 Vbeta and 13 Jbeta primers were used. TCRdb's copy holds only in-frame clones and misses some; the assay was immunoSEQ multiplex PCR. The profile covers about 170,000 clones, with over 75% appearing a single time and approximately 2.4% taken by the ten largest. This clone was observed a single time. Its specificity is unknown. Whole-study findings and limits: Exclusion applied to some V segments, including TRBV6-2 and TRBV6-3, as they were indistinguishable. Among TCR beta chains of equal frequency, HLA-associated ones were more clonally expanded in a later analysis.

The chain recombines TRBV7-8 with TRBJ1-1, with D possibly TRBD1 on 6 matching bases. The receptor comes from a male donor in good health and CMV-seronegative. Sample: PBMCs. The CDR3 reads CASSALVTGKHTEAFF. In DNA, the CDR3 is TGTGCCAGCAGCGCACTGGTAACAGGGAAACACACTGAAGCTTTCTTT.